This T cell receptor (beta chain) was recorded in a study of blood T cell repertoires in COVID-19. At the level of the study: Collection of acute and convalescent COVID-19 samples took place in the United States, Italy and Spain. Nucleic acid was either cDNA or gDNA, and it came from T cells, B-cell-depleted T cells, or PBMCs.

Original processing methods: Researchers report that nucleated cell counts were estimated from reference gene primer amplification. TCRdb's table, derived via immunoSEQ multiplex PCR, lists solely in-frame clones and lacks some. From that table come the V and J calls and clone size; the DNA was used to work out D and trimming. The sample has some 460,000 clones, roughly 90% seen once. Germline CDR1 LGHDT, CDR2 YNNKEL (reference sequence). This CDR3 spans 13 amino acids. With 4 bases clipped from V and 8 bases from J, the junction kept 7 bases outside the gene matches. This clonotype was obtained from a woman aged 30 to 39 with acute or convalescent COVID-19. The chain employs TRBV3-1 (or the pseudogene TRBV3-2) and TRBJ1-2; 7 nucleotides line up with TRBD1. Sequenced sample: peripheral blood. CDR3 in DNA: TGTGCCAGCAGCCCTCTGCAGGGGGGAGGCTACACCTTC. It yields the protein CASSPLQGGGYTF.